This TCR beta chain was captured in a study of blood T cell repertoires in COVID-19. V lost 5 bases, J lost 4 bases, and 16 bases lay in between. CDR3 length: 15 residues. In the original workflow: Quantification of nucleated cells was approximated via reference gene primer amplification. Generated by immunoSEQ multiplex PCR, the TCRdb table keeps only in-frame clones and is missing some. The V and J calls and clone size were taken over from that table, and D and trimming were inferred from the DNA. The sample records around 310,000 clones, 88% being singletons. Participants came from some 23 US areas, aged about 18 to 100 years.

Sample: PBMCs or T cells enriched from blood (not recorded which). The V and J genes are TRBV6-7 and TRBJ2-3; the D gene is possibly TRBD2 (5 bases). TRBV6-7 is assigned to the ORF class and has an uncertain function. The TCR sequence derives from a man in his thirties or forties who had recovered from COVID-19. DNA for the CDR3: TGTGCCAGCAGTATACTAGAAAGAGACTCAGATACGCAGTATTTT. Its translation: CASSILERDSDTQYF.